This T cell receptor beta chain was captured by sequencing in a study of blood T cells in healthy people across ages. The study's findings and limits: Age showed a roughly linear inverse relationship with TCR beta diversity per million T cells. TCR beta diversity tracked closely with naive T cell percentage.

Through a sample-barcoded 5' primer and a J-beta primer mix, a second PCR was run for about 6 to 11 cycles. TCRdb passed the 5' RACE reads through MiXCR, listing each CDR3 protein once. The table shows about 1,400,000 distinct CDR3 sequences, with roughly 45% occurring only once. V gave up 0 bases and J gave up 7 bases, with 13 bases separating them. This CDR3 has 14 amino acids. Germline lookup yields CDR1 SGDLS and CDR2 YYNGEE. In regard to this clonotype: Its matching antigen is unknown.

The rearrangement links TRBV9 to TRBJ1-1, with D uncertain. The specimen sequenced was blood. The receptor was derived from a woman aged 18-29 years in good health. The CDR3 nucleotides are TGTGCCAGCAGCGTAGGGTGGCGGGAGGGTGAAGCTTTCTTT. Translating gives CASSVGWREGEAFF.